These 7 T cell receptor beta chains share one sample of origin, sequenced in a study of shared T cell receptors in the human thymus. The table came from immunoSEQ multiplex PCR; TCRdb's copy has only in-frame clones and leaves some out. Altogether hundreds of thousands of clones are present, approximately 95% being singletons, with the ten largest covering approximately 0.018%. Material for sequencing was thymocytes. These receptors all come from a human donor.

The DNA of the CDR3 is TGCGCCAGCAGCGATTCTTCCGGGACACCATCCTACGAGCAGTACTTC. It encodes CASSDSSGTPSYEQYF. This sequence joins TRBV4-3 and TRBJ2-7; D possibly corresponds to TRBD1 (6 bases). CDR1 is LGHNA and CDR2 is YSLEER in the germline V gene. V gave up 5 bases and J gave up 1 base, with 18 bases separating them. This CDR3 has 16 amino acids.

V gene TRBV27 combines with J gene TRBJ2-5; TRBD1 aligns across 7 bases. V shed 2 bases and J 2 bases; nucleotides not matched to a gene: 5. CDR1 and CDR2 (germline): MNHEY, SMNVEV (reference sequence). This CDR3 comprises 15 residues. In DNA form, the CDR3 reads TGTGCCAGCAGTTTAATCGCCAGGGGGCAAGAGACCCAGTACTTC. Translated, it gives CASSLIARGQETQYF.

This clone was seen only once. The chain uses TRBV11-1 and TRBJ2-5; TRBD2 matches at 13 bases. Trimming removed 5 bases from V and 2 bases from J; junction bases left unmatched: 8. The CDR3 has 17 residues. CDR1 and CDR2 from the germline V gene are SGHAT and FQDESV (reference sequence). CDR3 in amino acids: CASSLGGLAGLQETQYF. CDR3 nucleotides: TGTGCCAGCAGCCTCGGGGGACTAGCGGGACTTCAAGAGACCCAGTACTTC.

This chain uses TRBV14 with TRBJ2-1, with TRBD2 as a possible D gene (6 bases). Germline V lookup: CDR1 SGHDN, CDR2 FVKESK. Trimming left V 0 bases short and J 7 bases short, with 13 bases between. The CDR3 sequence is 15 residues long. Written as DNA, the CDR3 is TGTGCCAGCAGCCAAGATTGGTGGAGGGAGAATGAGCAGTTCTTC. Translation gives CASSQDWWRENEQFF.

A single count supports this clone. The genes are TRBV7-9 and TRBJ2-7; TRBD1 matches 7 bases. V shed 2 bases and J 7 bases; nucleotides not matched to a gene: 23. The CDR3 is 19 amino acids. The germline CDR1 and CDR2 sequences are SEHNR and FQNEAQ (reference sequence). For the CDR3, the DNA is TGTGCCAGCAGCTTAACCATTCGATGGGTCGGGCAGGGGGAAGGAGAGCAGTACTTC. As protein: CASSLTIRWVGQGEGEQYF.

A single count supports this clone. The rearrangement uses TRBV25-1 and TRBJ2-7; D is uncertain. Trimming left V 3 bases short and J 3 bases short, with 15 bases between. Germline CDR1 is MGHDK and CDR2 is SYGVNS. The CDR3 length is 15 residues. The CDR3 here is CASSELWVSRYEQYF. CDR3 DNA sequence: TGTGCCAGCAGTGAGCTTTGGGTGTCCCGCTACGAGCAGTACTTC.

The V call is TRBV18, the J call TRBJ2-1; 7 bases are a match to TRBD1. Trimming cost V 3 bases and J 7 bases; bases outside gene matches: 6. The CDR3 has 14 residues. CDR1 and CDR2 (germline): KGHSH, LQKENI. The CDR3 here is CASSPPGQLNEQFF. DNA of the CDR3: TGTGCCAGCTCACCTCCGGGACAGCTAAATGAGCAGTTCTTC.